The present entry profiles one TCR beta chain with its context. Its specificity is unknown. The data derive from a study of cytotoxic CD8 clonotypes in ibrutinib-treated CLL. Findings and caveats of the study: There were few public clonotypes, and on treatment they contracted or stayed stable. Clonality increased at ibrutinib response, then returned toward baseline at progression.

Method: immunoSEQ multiplex PCR; TCRdb's copy keeps in-frame clones and lacks some. The sample lists about 56,000 clones; around 55% were seen once. In germline, CDR1 is SGHRS, CDR2 YFSETQ. The V and J ends lost 0 bases and 5 bases, in that order; junction bases with no gene match: 3. This CDR3 is 15 amino acids long. The source is a human donor with chronic lymphocytic leukemia. The sample consisted of PBMCs, taken after 24 months of ibrutinib treatment. The J gene is TRBJ2-1, the V gene TRBV5-1; TRBD2 matches at 9 bases. The CDR3 reads CASSLGGTSNNEQFF. The CDR3 coding sequence is TGCGCCAGCAGCTTGGGTGGGACTAGCAACAATGAGCAGTTCTTC.